This TCR beta chain derives from a study of cytomegalovirus exposure and HLA in healthy donors (dated by TCRdb to 2016 to 2017). For context, the study as a whole: According to an earlier analysis of 450 to 650 of the donors, about 179 million T cells yielded 117 million unique TCR beta sequences and around 280 Gb of sequence data. The aim of the study was to test whether cataloging public T cell receptors could identify signatures of past pathogen exposure. In a later analysis, previously published TCR beta repertoires from some 640 donors were re-analyzed and high-resolution HLA genotyping was added so that TCR occurrence patterns could be studied. Genome-wide SNP genotypes for about 65% of the 666 donors were used in a later genetic analysis, which treated that subset as a discovery cohort. Using immunosequencing, the study profiled T cell repertoires from fewer than 850 subjects and related those repertoires to cytomegalovirus serostatus. Across some 400 genotyped donors of the cohort, an average of roughly 250,000 unique TCR beta nucleotide sequences per donor were sequenced, and about a sixth of those sequences were non-productive. Along with the approximately 650-subject first cohort, a separate validation cohort of over 90 different subjects was used. About 300 gigabases of sequencing data and tens of millions of unique TCR sequences were included in an early release covering around 600 HLA-typed donors. Rather than using new phenotypic data, the later analysis identified candidate immune exposures from TCR beta sequences and from how often those sequences occurred across donors. Among the approximately 400 genotyped donors, about 83% belonged to the genetic ancestry cluster associated with self-reported Caucasian donors. Because of strong linkage in the cohort, roughly 5 DR-DQ haplotypes were treated as single units for association and clustering. The number of typed donors differed by locus: 629-630 for A, B, C, DRB1 and DQB1; approximately 520 for DQA1; roughly 600 for DPA1; and about 450 for DPB1. Donor age, sex, ethnicity and CMV serostatus were compiled together with the repertoire data. All discovery cohort repertoires had been generated using a single sequencing platform. In an earlier analysis of roughly 580 of the donors, high-throughput TCR beta sequencing was used to judge whether each TCR beta V gene segment behaved as functional or pseudogenic. The study combined high-throughput TCR immunosequencing, statistical association of individual TCRs with disease status, and machine learning to predict cytomegalovirus infection status. Class I and class II HLA loci were covered by the typing at four-digit resolution. What the research found in general, with its limitations: An association between a missense DCLRE1C variant and V-gene and J-gene trimming of TCR beta chains was found in a later genetic analysis and replicated in an independent cohort. In a later genetic analysis, fewer N-insertions in productive TCRs were reported among donors in an Asian-associated ancestry cluster than the approximately 710-donor mean. In the study, approximately 150 TCR beta chains were listed as associated with cytomegalovirus. According to a later analysis, parvovirus B19, influenza, CMV and Epstein-Barr virus appeared linked to several top co-occurrence clusters. The authors suggested that the approach could potentially be generalized to other disease states and immunological phenotypes. Linkage disequilibrium might explain the correlated functional status among segregating V segments, but an unknown experimental factor could not be excluded. A later analysis found that most CMV-associated TCR beta chains appeared HLA-restricted, with HLA associations seemingly driven largely by CMV exposure. Because the 87-base-pair reads could not distinguish some IMGT-functional V segments, including TRBV6-2 and TRBV6-3, those segments were excluded. Because counts were too low, about 15 rarely observed V segments, including chromosome 9 orphons, were left out of the earlier analysis of a few hundred of the donors. Because HLA typing was unavailable for some donors at each locus, only the typed subset was used in association tests. When HLA alleles, especially DR and DQ, strongly co-occurred, TCR associations were difficult to assign to individual alleles. Sequencing depth was assumed to be roughly uniform across donors in the presence/absence analyses, though that assumption may not hold. Immune exposure information for the cohort was limited to CMV serostatus. A cluster of highly shared sequence variants was judged likely to represent a technical artifact of the sequencing pipeline. Most TCR sequences were seen in very few donors, while some public TCRs were found in many individuals. A further reported finding was that TCR beta sequences accurately predicted the HLA-A and HLA-B alleles for most subjects in the first cohort. In vitro tests confirmed that a few of the cytomegalovirus-associated TCR beta chains recognize cytomegalovirus antigens. This cohort had only TCR beta chains sequenced, and the lack of alpha or paired-chain data limited which features could be detected. Cytomegalovirus status was reported to be diagnosed by the classifier with high specificity and sensitivity in both the original and validation cohorts. Compared with equally common non-associated chains, HLA-associated TCR beta chains in a later analysis were more clonally expanded and had lower generation probabilities. At a false discovery rate of 0.05, a later analysis linked 15,000 to 20,000 TCR beta sequences to specific HLA alleles. Broadly in line with IMGT annotations, most TCR beta V segments showed up in productive rearrangements about 90% or about 30% of the time in an earlier analysis of 450 to 600 of the donors. According to a later analysis, TCR association rates differed among HLA loci, with DRB1 alleles showing the most associated TCRs and HLA-C alleles showing the fewest.

There are 14 amino acids in the CDR3, from cysteine to phenylalanine inclusive. CDR3 DNA is the only sequence kept; it has 42 bases, read in frame from the first base. The junction carries 11 bases between V and J, which are trimmed by 2 bases and 4 bases respectively. The CDR1 and CDR2 encoded by the germline V gene (reference sequence) are MNHEY and SMNVEV. The library was generated by the immunoSEQ multiplex PCR assay. The multiplex PCR relied on a mix of 60 forward primers for TCR Vbeta segments and 13 reverse primers for TCR Jbeta segments. A multiplex PCR assay on genomic DNA amplified the CDR3 region of rearranged TCR beta genes. The Illumina HiSeq System was used to sequence the amplified TCR beta libraries as 87-base-pair reads. As for how the authors treated the data: In a later analysis, some 80 million unique TCR beta chains were counted across the roughly 670 repertoires, and around 10 million of these chains were shared by at least two donors. Raw reads were error-corrected and collapsed into unique sequences by a nearest-neighbor algorithm in which closely related sequences were merged to remove PCR and sequencing errors. V, D and J gene segments were assigned by aligning CDR3 sequences to IMGT reference sequences. For a sequence to be retained, a match of at least six nucleotides to both a V gene segment and a J gene segment was required. A rearrangement counted as productive if the CDR3 had no stop codons and remained in frame with V and J, and every other rearrangement counted as non-productive. Following IMGT convention, CDR3 was defined as the stretch from the second conserved V-encoded cysteine up to the conserved J-encoded phenylalanine. In an earlier analysis of just under 600 of the donors, sequences lacking an unambiguous match to a single V gene segment were excluded. An earlier analysis of 500 to 600 of the donors classified V segments as functional when productive rearrangements were above 56.7% and as segregating when the standard deviation between donors was above 5%. A statistical classification framework was built for diagnosing cytomegalovirus status from the catalog of TCR beta chain sequences. V and J gene assignment, in a later analysis, came from comparing TCR nucleotide sequences with IMGT/GENE-DB human TR gene sequences. In a later analysis, CDR3 sequences and most-parsimonious VDJ recombination scenarios were assigned using the TCRdist pipeline. In a later analysis, each TCR beta chain was defined by its CDR3 amino acid sequence together with its V-gene family, and reads lacking a unique V-gene family were excluded. In a later analysis, several hundred highly shared, low-generation-probability nucleotide sequences were removed to address suspected cross-contamination and a sequencing artifact. A later analysis calculated a clonal expansion index for each public chain from normalized within-repertoire ranks of inferred template counts. In a later analysis, generation probabilities were computed using a VDJ recombination model fitted to out-of-frame rearrangements, and the results were checked against IGoR. A later analysis scored TCR-TCR, TCR-HLA and TCR-CMV co-occurrence with hypergeometric tests, applying a repertoire-size bias correction to TCR pairs. False discovery rates were estimated in a later analysis by permuting HLA or CMV assignments 20 times. In a later analysis, co-occurring TCRs were grouped with DBSCAN, and TCRdist sequence similarity was added when clustering was performed within HLA-allele-positive subsets. Co-occurrence clustering excluded repertoires with fewer than 30,000 or more than 120,000 public chains, plus five with anomalous nucleotide sharing. TCRdb mirrors the immuneACCESS table, restricted to in-frame sequences. Some clones are absent from its copies; in checked studies, under half trace to an unresolved V gene, and the reason for the others is unknown. D and trimming were read from the DNA, whereas the V and J calls and clone size are those reported in that table. The sample includes 100,000 or so clones, with over 75% observed a single time. The ten top clones hold around 6.9% of the sample.

Note on this clone: What this receptor recognizes is not known. No base quality information exists; no much larger clone differs at one position.

The cohort comprised some 730 healthy bone marrow donors. Cohort members were all nominally healthy when sampled, although unrecorded immune exposures were likely present. The donor was CMV seropositive and belonged to the group of 250 to 300 seropositive cohort members. A peripheral blood sample was collected from each donor, and TCR beta sequencing was performed on peripheral blood mononuclear cells. The Qiagen DNeasy Blood Extraction Kit was used to extract genomic DNA from the blood cell samples. Sequencing input: PBMCs. The sequence was obtained from a man between 25 and 39 years old in good health and CMV-seropositive. The sequence is built from TRBV27 and TRBJ1-2; a weak D assignment points to TRBD1 (5 bases agree). CDR3 protein: CASSLGQGFYGYTF. In nucleotide form, the sequence is TGTGCCAGCAGTTTAGGGCAGGGTTTCTATGGCTACACCTTC.